The 11 T cell receptor beta chains below were found in one sample sequenced in a study of T-cell memory formation after mild COVID-19. TCRdb re-called the 5' RACE reads through MiXCR, storing one row per CDR3 protein. The table includes roughly 180,000 distinct CDR3 sequences, around a tenth detected once. Sequenced: PBMCs or a T cell subset sorted from them (not recorded which). These TCRs come from a man in his late teens or twenties who had mild COVID-19 (a few samples of this study predate the infection). Cell type and time point are not known.

The chain has TRBV7-2 and TRBJ1-1; a possible D gene is TRBD1 (5 bases). CDR1 is SGHTA, CDR2 FQGNSA, per germline. V lost 5 bases to trimming and J lost 7 bases, with 11 bases between them. This CDR3 region has 12 residues. The CDR3 protein is CASSRWGGEAFF. For the CDR3, the DNA is TGTGCCAGCAGCCGCTGGGGCGGTGAAGCTTTCTTT.

The sample holds a few counts of this clonotype. The chain links TRBV5-1 to TRBJ2-5, with 8 bases that match TRBD2. Germline V gene lookup returns CDR1 SGHRS and CDR2 YFSETQ. The CDR3 consists of 14 residues. V lost 4 bases and J lost 5; bases outside the gene matches: 7. The CDR3 coding sequence is TGCGCCAGCAGCGTCGGGGGGGCGTCGGAGACCCAGTACTTC. The encoded protein is CASSVGGASETQYF.

This clonotype came up a few times. The chain has TRBV7-9 and TRBJ2-7; D might be TRBD1 (6 bases). The CDR3 runs 13 residues. The V end lost 1 base, the J end lost 4 bases, and 8 bases lay between the germline ends. CDR1 is SEHNR and CDR2 is FQNEAQ in the germline V gene (reference sequence). CDR3 bases: TGTGCCAGCAGCTTAGAGGACAGTTACGAGCAGTACTTC. Protein product: CASSLEDSYEQYF. Variable domain in full (rest from reference TRBV7-9 and TRBJ2-7): DTGVSQNPRHKITKRGQNVTFRCDPISEHNRLYWYRQTLGQGPEFLTYFQNEAQLEKSRLLSDRFSAERPKGSFSTLEIQRTEQGDSAMYLCASSLEDSYEQYFGPGTRLTVT.

This clonotype was seen only a few times. The rearrangement uses TRBV7-2 and TRBJ1-1; D possibly corresponds to TRBD1 (6 bases). The CDR3 runs 14 residues. From germline, CDR1 is SGHTA and CDR2 FQGNSA. Trimming stripped 7 bases from V and 0 bases from J, with 12 bases between. Here the CDR3 DNA reads TGTGCCAGCACACGAGGACAGCTGAACACTGAAGCTTTCTTT. It specifies CASTRGQLNTEAFF.

This chain links TRBV12-3 or TRBV12-4 with TRBJ2-5; no clear D. The CDR3 loop spans 13 amino acids. The V end was cut by 7 bases, the J end by 5 bases, with 14 bases between. CDR3 residues: CASTLRERETQYF. CDR3 nucleotide sequence: TGTGCCAGCACCCTTCGAGAGAGGGAGACCCAGTACTTC.

This clonotype has a count of ten or more. The chain carries TRBV4-1 and TRBJ2-2, with 7 bases fitting TRBD1. With 4 bases clipped from V and 0 bases from J, the junction kept 8 bases outside the gene matches. The CDR3 consists of 17 residues. CDR1 is MGHRA, CDR2 YSYEKL, per germline. The CDR3 bases are TGCGCCAGCAGCCGGGCCCCCGGGACAGCGAACACCGGGGAGCTGTTTTTT. Translated: CASSRAPGTANTGELFF.

The J gene is TRBJ2-3, the V gene TRBV3-1; D gene uncertain. The V and J ends lost 4 bases and 3 bases respectively, with 17 bases between them. The germline V gene has CDR1 LGHDT and CDR2 YNNKEL (reference sequence). This CDR3 region has 16 residues. The CDR3, as DNA: TGTGCCAGCAGCCCTTTAAGTGGGGATAAAACAGATACGCAGTATTTT. Amino acid sequence: CASSPLSGDKTDTQYF.

In this sample, this clonotype turned up many times. This chain links TRBV5-1 with TRBJ2-6; D is unresolved. This CDR3 is 16 amino acids long. Germline CDR1 is SGHRS and CDR2 is YFSETQ. Trimming took off 0 bases at V and 0 bases at J, with 7 bases between the two ends. The CDR3 protein is CASSLGANSGANVLTF. The DNA of the CDR3 is TGCGCCAGCAGCTTGGGCGCAAACTCTGGGGCCAACGTCCTGACTTTC. Using reference TRBV5-1 and TRBJ2-6 for the parts outside the CDR3, the full variable domain is KAGVTQTPRYLIKTRGQQVTLSCSPISGHRSVSWYQQTPGQGLQFLFEYFSETQRNKGNFPGRFSGRQFSNSRSEMNVSTLELGDSALYLCASSLGANSGANVLTFGAGSRLTVL.

Ten or more counts support this clonotype. The chain recombines TRBV5-1 with TRBJ1-4; D not resolved. V lost 0 bases and J 0 bases, leaving 6 bases between the germline ends. Germline V lookup: CDR1 SGHRS, CDR2 YFSETQ. The CDR3 loop spans 15 amino acids. The CDR3 DNA follows: TGCGCCAGCAGCTTGGGGCCCTCAACTAATGAAAAACTGTTTTTT. Its protein product is CASSLGPSTNEKLFF.

This clonotype has a single count. The genes are TRBV4-2 and TRBJ1-2; no clear D gene. This CDR3 spans 15 amino acids. The germline V and J ends were trimmed by 0 bases and 2 bases, with 10 bases remaining between them. Germline V gene lookup returns CDR1 LGHNA and CDR2 YNFKEQ. CDR3 protein: CASSQDPGQNYGYTF. CDR3 sequence (DNA): TGTGCCAGCAGCCAAGATCCAGGCCAGAACTATGGCTACACCTTC.

A few counts support this clonotype. The chain employs TRBV5-6 and TRBJ2-5; D is unclear. This CDR3 spans 14 amino acids. V dropped 4 bases and J dropped 5 bases, with 15 bases sitting between them. CDR1 is SGHDT, CDR2 YYEEEE, per germline. The CDR3 region is CASSLGRVLETQYF. For the CDR3, the DNA is TGTGCCAGCAGCCTGGGAAGGGTTTTGGAGACCCAGTACTTC.